These 30 T cell receptor beta chains came from one sample sequenced in a study of CD8+CD57+ T cells in acquired aplastic anemia. Profiling that covered TCR beta VDJ and CDR3 relied on genomic DNA as its template. Each CDR3 protein gets one entry after TCRdb re-called the reads with MiXCR. The table includes fewer than 200,000 distinct CDR3 sequences, 65% to 75% detected once. Patients picked for sequencing had shown CD8+CD57+ cell expansion detected by flow cytometry. Sequenced input: sorted CD4+, CD8+, or CD8+CD57+ T cells (not recorded which) from PBMCs. These receptors originate from a human donor with aplastic anemia.

The gene calls are TRBV7-9 and TRBJ1-5, with D possibly being TRBD1 (6 bases). In germline, CDR1 is SEHNR, CDR2 FQNEAQ (reference sequence). The CDR3 length is 15 residues. Between the trimmed V and J ends, which lost 2 bases and 11 bases, there was a span of 19 bases. The CDR3 here is CASSLSGGHQETQHF. CDR3 coding DNA: TGTGCCAGCAGCTTAAGCGGGGGGCATCAAGAGACCCAGCATTTT.

The J gene is TRBJ2-5, the V gene TRBV12-5; perhaps TRBD2 as D (6 bases). Trimming took off 4 bases at V and 5 bases at J, with 8 bases between the two ends. This CDR3 has 12 residues. CDR1 is LGHNT, CDR2 FRNRAP, per germline. CDR3 in amino acids: CASGSGGETQYF. CDR3 nucleotide sequence: TGTGCTAGTGGTTCCGGAGGGGAGACCCAGTACTTC.

J is TRBJ2-3 and V is TRBV24-1; TRBD2 agrees at 7 bases. V was pared by 2 bases and J by 5 bases, with 15 bases of the junction left unmatched. The CDR3 totals 18 residues. Germline-derived CDR1 and CDR2 are KGHDR and SFDVKD. The CDR3 nucleotides read TGTGCCACCAGTGATTCAAAACTAGCGAAGGAAAGTGGAGATACGCAGTATTTT. It encodes CATSDSKLAKESGDTQYF.

Worth noting for this clonotype: Lacking the conserved final phenylalanine or tryptophan, this CDR3 likely reflects a read error. The DNA is omitted, as the CDR3 cannot be located on it reliably, and the CDR3 follows TCRdb's listing. The chain has TRBV6-5 and TRBJ1-1; the listed D gene, TRBD1, was not tested against the DNA. Per germline, CDR1 MNHEY and CDR2 SVGAGI. The CDR3 totals 10 residues, both ends included. The CDR3 reads CASSTGDSFY.

This sequence joins TRBV5-8 and TRBJ2-7; D may match TRBD1 or TRBD2 (5 bases each). Deletions cut 4 bases from V and 7 bases from J, with 15 bases between. CDR1 and CDR2 from the germline V gene are SGHTS and YDEGEE. This CDR3 has 13 residues. Written as DNA, the CDR3 is TGTGCCAGCAGCACTGGGACGGGTCAGGAGCAGTACTTC. It translates to CASSTGTGQEQYF.

The CDR3 bases are TGTGCCAGTAGTATTGAAGGGTTCTACGAGCAGTACTTC. It yields the protein CASSIEGFYEQYF. The chain uses TRBV19 and TRBJ2-7; no clear D gene. V was cut by 3 bases and J by 3 bases, with 9 bases left in between. CDR1 and CDR2 from the germline V gene are LNHDA and SQIVND (reference sequence). The CDR3 has 13 residues.

This chain connects TRBV7-8 to TRBJ1-5; the match to TRBD1 covers 10 bases. Germline CDR1 reads SGHVS; CDR2 reads FQNEAQ. V was clipped by 1 base and J by 6 bases; unmatched bases: 6. The CDR3 loop spans 16 amino acids. CDR3 coding DNA: TGTGCCAGCAGCTTAGAGCCGGGACAGGGGAGTCAGCCCCAGCATTTT. Its translation is CASSLEPGQGSQPQHF.

This clonotype occurred once. Lacking the conserved final phenylalanine or tryptophan, this CDR3 likely reflects a read error. This rearrangement joins TRBV25-1 to TRBJ1-1; the D is unclear. The CDR3 is 14 residues long. Looked up from germline, CDR1 is MGHDK and CDR2 is SYGVNS. V was shortened by 0 bases and J by 7 bases, with 12 bases between the two germline ends. CDR3 nucleotides: TGTGCCAGCAGTGAATACTGGAGGGATGATGAAGCTTTCTCT. Its translation: CASSEYWRDDEAFS.

This chain connects TRBV9 to TRBJ2-1, with 7 positions matching TRBD2. Germline V gives CDR1 SGDLS, CDR2 YYNGEE. V trimming: 0 bases; J trimming: 4 bases; junction bases outside the gene matches: 7. CDR3 length equals 16 residues. CDR3 sequence (DNA): TGTGCCAGCAGCGTAGTCGGAACTAGCGTATACAATGAGCAGTTCTTC. This gives the protein CASSVVGTSVYNEQFF.

The genes are TRBV20-1 and TRBJ2-2, with 11 bases identical to TRBD1. This CDR3 region has 16 residues. J was trimmed by 6 bases and V by 0 bases; bases with no gene match: 6. Germline assignment: CDR1 DFQATT and CDR2 SNEGSKA (reference sequence). The CDR3 reads CSARDLLGQGAGELFF. The DNA of the CDR3 is TGCAGTGCTAGAGATCTATTGGGACAGGGGGCCGGGGAGCTGTTTTTT.

V is TRBV6-5 and J is TRBJ1-6; D remains unclear. The V end lost 5 bases, the J end lost 7 bases, and 18 bases lay between the germline ends. Germline V CDR1 and CDR2: MNHEY, SVGAGI. CDR3 length: 16 amino acids. DNA of the CDR3: TGTGCCAGCAGTGCACCCCCGACGGGCCGCAATTCACCCCTCCACTTT. Encoded protein: CASSAPPTGRNSPLHF.

Here the CDR3 DNA reads TGCAGTGCTAGCTCTTGGACTAGCGGTAGCACAGATACGCAGTATTTT. Translation: CSASSWTSGSTDTQYF. The chain employs TRBV20-1 and TRBJ2-3; 10 bases are shared with TRBD2. Germline assignment: CDR1 DFQATT and CDR2 SNEGSKA (reference sequence). V trimming: 3 bases; J trimming: 0 bases; junction bases outside the gene matches: 6. CDR3 size: 16 residues.

This sequence joins TRBV25-1 and TRBJ2-5, with 10 bases aligning to TRBD2. Trimming took 3 bases from V and 0 from J; bases not matched to a gene: 1. The CDR3 runs to 15 residues. Germline V gives CDR1 MGHDK, CDR2 SYGVNS. CDR3 sequence reads: CASSESGRDQETQYF. DNA of the CDR3: TGTGCCAGCAGTGAGAGCGGGAGGGACCAAGAGACCCAGTACTTC.

The chain is built from TRBV6-1 and TRBJ2-7, with 7 positions matching TRBD2. V gave up 6 bases and J gave up 8 bases; unmatched junction bases: 16. Germline V gives CDR1 MNHNS, CDR2 SASEGT. The CDR3 loop spans 15 amino acids. As DNA, the CDR3 is TGTGCCAGCAGGGGGGGAGGGGTGGGTGGGGAGCAGCAGTACTTC. It is translated as CASRGGGVGGEQQYF.

Only one count was recorded for this clonotype. V and J are TRBV10-2 and TRBJ1-6; D possibly corresponds to TRBD1 (6 bases). The CDR3 covers 16 residues. The germline V gene has CDR1 WSHSY and CDR2 SAAADI. With 4 bases removed from V and 7 bases from J, the gap between germline ends came to 17 bases. Here the CDR3 reads CASSGTYRESNSPLHF. Written as DNA, the CDR3 is TGCGCCAGCAGTGGGACCTACAGGGAATCCAATTCACCCCTCCACTTT.

This sequence joins TRBV2 and TRBJ1-5; 8 bases map to TRBD1. Trimming took 7 bases from V and 3 from J; bases not matched to a gene: 14. The CDR3 has 17 residues. Germline CDR1 is SNHLY and CDR2 is FYNNEI. The CDR3 here is CASTGSGGPTDNQPQHF. The CDR3 DNA reads as TGTGCCAGCACCGGGTCAGGGGGCCCAACCGACAATCAGCCCCAGCATTTT.

The rearrangement uses TRBV19 and TRBJ1-2; no clear D gene. Germline assignment: CDR1 LNHDA and CDR2 SQIVND (reference sequence). The CDR3 covers 15 residues. Between the trimmed V and J ends, which lost 5 bases and 1 base, there was a span of 14 bases. In nucleotides, the CDR3 is TGTGCCAGTAGTCCCGGTTCCCGGGGTAACTATGGCTACACCTTC. Translation: CASSPGSRGNYGYTF.

The rearrangement uses TRBV9 and TRBJ2-1, with 11 bases lining up with TRBD2. Germline assignment: CDR1 SGDLS and CDR2 YYNGEE. The trim removed 5 bases at V and 3 bases at J, leaving 7 bases unmatched. This CDR3 has 16 residues. The CDR3 reads CASSATSGSVYNEQFF. Here the CDR3 DNA reads TGTGCCAGCAGTGCTACTAGCGGGAGTGTCTACAATGAGCAGTTCTTC.

The J gene is TRBJ2-3, the V gene TRBV2; no clear D gene. The CDR3 length is 14 residues. V was pared by 4 bases and J by 6 bases, with 14 bases between. Germline values: CDR1 SNHLY, CDR2 FYNNEI. In DNA, the CDR3 is TGTGCCAGCAGTGCGGTACGAATGGGGGATACGCAGTATTTT. Translating it yields CASSAVRMGDTQYF.

In this sample, this clonotype turned up once. V usage is TRBV20-1 and J usage is TRBJ2-1; D is perhaps TRBD1 (5 bases). The V gene's germline CDR1 is DFQATT and CDR2 SNEGSKA (reference sequence). This CDR3 spans 14 amino acids. V was clipped by 5 bases and J by 3 bases, with 14 bases between them. The CDR3 bases are TGCAGTGCTCCCCAGGGTACGGACTACAATGAGCAGTTCTTC. Its protein product is CSAPQGTDYNEQFF.

This clonotype was counted ten times or more. The V call is TRBV7-6, the J call TRBJ2-5, with 8 positions matching TRBD2. CDR3 length: 16 amino acids. Looked up from germline, CDR1 is SGHVS and CDR2 is FNYEAQ. The V and J ends lost 1 base and 4 bases, in that order; junction bases with no gene match: 8. The CDR3 DNA sequence: TGTGCCAGCAGCTTAGATAGCAGCGGGGGATCAGAGACCCAGTACTTC. It is translated as CASSLDSSGGSETQYF.

The chain combines TRBV7-2 with TRBJ2-7, with 12 bases lining up with TRBD1. This CDR3 comprises 15 residues. The J segment lost 5 bases and the V segment lost 6 bases, leaving 8 bases of the junction unmatched. From germline, CDR1 is SGHTA and CDR2 FQGNSA. The CDR3 protein is CASSFPGQGANEQYF. CDR3 DNA sequence: TGTGCCAGCAGTTTCCCGGGACAGGGGGCTAACGAGCAGTACTTC.

This sequence joins TRBV15 and TRBJ2-3; 8 bases line up with TRBD2. The V gene's germline CDR1 is LNHNV and CDR2 YYDKDF (reference sequence). V was clipped by 0 bases and J by 6 bases; unmatched bases: 8. The CDR3 sequence is 16 residues long. CDR3 in amino acids: CATSREQAAGVDTQYF. The CDR3 bases are TGTGCCACCAGCAGAGAGCAAGCAGCGGGGGTCGATACGCAGTATTTT.

This chain links TRBV19 with TRBJ1-5, with unresolved D. The length of the CDR3 is 12 residues. CDR1 and CDR2 (germline): LNHDA, SQIVND (reference sequence). Trimming took 3 bases from V and 8 from J, leaving 8 bases between them. The CDR3 here is CASSMMWEPQHF. DNA of the CDR3: TGTGCCAGTAGTATGATGTGGGAGCCCCAGCATTTT. The full variable domain, rest sourced from reference TRBV19 and TRBJ1-5, is DGGITQSPKYLFRKEGQNVTLSCEQNLNHDAMYWYRQDPGQGLRLIYYSQIVNDFQKGDIAEGYSVSREKKESFPLTVTSAQKNPTAFYLCASSMMWEPQHFGDGTRLSIL.

The chain couples TRBV7-2 to TRBJ1-6, with D tentatively TRBD1 (5 bases). Germline values: CDR1 SGHTA, CDR2 FQGNSA. Deletions cut 4 bases from V and 15 bases from J, with 16 bases between. The CDR3 extends over 13 amino acids. The CDR3 DNA sequence: TGTGCCAGCAGCTACACAGGCCAGTTAGACCTCCACTTT. This gives the protein CASSYTGQLDLHF.

The rearrangement links TRBV12-3 or TRBV12-4 to TRBJ1-6; D remains ambiguous. The CDR3 consists of 15 residues. The V end was cut by 8 bases, the J end by 10 bases, with 21 bases between. As DNA, the CDR3 is TGTGCCAGCGGTCCGGGAGGGAGGAGAGGATCACCCCTCCACTTT. This gives the protein CASGPGGRRGSPLHF.

The chain has TRBV2 and TRBJ1-5, with TRBD1 matching over 9 bases. Trimming removed 7 bases from V and 5 bases from J; junction bases left unmatched: 3. CDR1 and CDR2 from the germline V gene are SNHLY and FYNNEI. CDR3 length: 13 residues. In DNA, the CDR3 is TGTGCCAGCAAACAGGGGGCGGATCAGCCCCAGCATTTT. Translated, it gives CASKQGADQPQHF.

The gene calls are TRBV7-3 and TRBJ1-1; D not resolved. The V gene's germline CDR1 is SGHTA and CDR2 FQGTGA. V was trimmed by 5 bases and J by 0 bases, leaving 7 bases between them. The CDR3 contains 13 residues. The CDR3 DNA sequence: TGTGCCAGCAGCAAGACTGTGAACACTGAAGCTTTCTTT. Translated, it gives CASSKTVNTEAFF. Drawing the rest from reference TRBV7-3 and TRBJ1-1, the complete variable domain is GAGVSQTPSNKVTEKGKYVELRCDPISGHTALYWYRQSLGQGPEFLIYFQGTGAADDSGLPNDRFFAVRPEGSVSTLKIQRTERGDSAVYLCASSKTVNTEAFFGQGTRLTVV.

V and J are TRBV19 and TRBJ2-1; perhaps TRBD1 as D (7 bases). The CDR3 is 14 residues long. Germline V gene lookup returns CDR1 LNHDA and CDR2 SQIVND (reference sequence). V was cut by 6 bases and J by 2 bases, with 11 bases left in between. The CDR3 DNA reads as TGTGCCAGTAGGCGGGACAGCCCCTACAATGAGCAGTTCTTC. It encodes CASRRDSPYNEQFF. Combining the CDR3 with reference TRBV19 and TRBJ2-1 gives the whole variable domain DGGITQSPKYLFRKEGQNVTLSCEQNLNHDAMYWYRQDPGQGLRLIYYSQIVNDFQKGDIAEGYSVSREKKESFPLTVTSAQKNPTAFYLCASRRDSPYNEQFFGPGTRLTVL.

This rearrangement joins TRBV19 to TRBJ2-7; D is unresolved. The V gene lost 6 bases and the J gene lost 0 bases, with 9 bases spanning the gap. In germline, CDR1 is LNHDA, CDR2 SQIVND (reference sequence). The CDR3 extends over 13 amino acids. The CDR3 loop is CASSWLLSYEQYF. The CDR3 DNA sequence: TGTGCCAGTAGCTGGCTGCTCTCCTACGAGCAGTACTTC.